This T cell receptor beta chain is drawn from a study of CD8+CD57+ T cells in acquired aplastic anemia (dated by TCRdb to the late 2010s). Some background on the complete study: CD8+CD57+ expansion was defined as frequency above the mean frequency observed in healthy subjects.

General conclusions and limits of the study: Although under 35 CD8+ CDR3 sequences were shared by patients and controls, these sequences appeared highly expressed in patients and within the immunodominant clones of patients. Patients and healthy controls showed no significant difference in CD8+ Simpson's diversity (P=0.060). In patients, diversity was lower in CD8+CD57+ cells than in the total CD4+ and CD8+ cell pools.

Counting both end residues, the CDR3 totals 13 amino acids. CDR3 DNA is the only sequence kept; it has 39 bases, read in frame from the first base. V loses 3 bases, J loses 8 bases, and the germline ends lie 13 bases apart. Profiling of TCR beta VDJ combinations and CDR3 sequences used genomic DNA as the template. TCR repertoire sequencing was run on an Illumina HiSeq 2000. In the original analysis: Repertoire assessment relied on Simpson's diversity index, CDR3 size and DJ length profiles, and TRBV/TRBJ rearrangement plots. The most abundant DNA sequence in the deep sequencing data was taken as the immunodominant clone. CDR3 amino acid sequences were checked for sharing across subjects and were also compared against the VDJdb database and published repertoires. Clones were called with MiXCR by TCRdb after fastp trimmed the public reads at Q25, and only in-frame beta chains were retained. CDR3 protein duplicates are merged, each entry listing the most common genes and DNA. Here the V and J calls rest on TCRdb's processing, not on the authors' analysis. The sample table lists some 20,000 distinct CDR3 sequences, approximately 39% of them with a count of one. More than 70% of the sample is taken by the ten largest.

Patients chosen for sequencing had shown expansion of CD8+CD57+ cells by flow cytometry. CD8+CD57+ effector memory cells were additionally sequenced from a sixth of the 12 patients who had enough cells. All patients had severe acquired aplastic anemia diagnosed by International Study of Aplastic Anemia and Agranulocytosis and Camitta criteria. Patients had received no therapy at the time of blood sampling. Bead enrichment of CD8+CD57+ cells gave a mean DNA yield of approximately 1.6 ug. The study deep-sequenced TCR repertoires of sorted CD4+ and CD8+ blood T cells from severe aplastic anemia patients and healthy subjects. Patients were enrolled under clinicaltrials.gov protocols 00001620, 01623167, 00001397, 00071045, 00081523 and 00961064 in the USA. Ficoll-Paque density gradient centrifugation was used to isolate peripheral blood mononuclear cells. As for this clonotype: Its antigen has not been determined. The missing conserved phenylalanine or tryptophan at the end of this CDR3 makes a read error likely.

The sequenced material came from CD8+CD57+ T cells sorted from PBMCs. The sample's cell subset or site label, decoded: bead-enriched CD8+CD57+ effector memory T cells from SAA patients. The clonotype comes from a human donor with aplastic anemia. Here the chain combines TRBV12-3 or TRBV12-4 and TRBJ1-2, with TRBD1 perhaps the D gene, on 5 matching bases. The DNA sequence reads TGTGCCAGCAGTTTTGCGGGGCCAAAGGGCTACACCTCC. The translation is CASSFAGPKGYTS.